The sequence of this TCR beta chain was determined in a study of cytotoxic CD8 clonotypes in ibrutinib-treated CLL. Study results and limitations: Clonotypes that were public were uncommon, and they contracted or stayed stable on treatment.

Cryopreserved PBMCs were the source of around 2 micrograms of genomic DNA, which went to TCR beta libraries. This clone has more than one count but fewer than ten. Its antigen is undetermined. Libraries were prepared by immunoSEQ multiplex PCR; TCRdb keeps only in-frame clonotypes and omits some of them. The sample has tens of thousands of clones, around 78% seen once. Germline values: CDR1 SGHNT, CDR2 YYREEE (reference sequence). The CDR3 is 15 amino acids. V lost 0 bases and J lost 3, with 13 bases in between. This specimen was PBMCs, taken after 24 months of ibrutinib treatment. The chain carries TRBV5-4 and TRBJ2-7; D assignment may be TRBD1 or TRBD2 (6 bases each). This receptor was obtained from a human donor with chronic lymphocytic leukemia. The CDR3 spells CASSLAGRGVYEQYF. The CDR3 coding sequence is TGTGCCAGCAGCTTGGCGGGTAGGGGGGTCTACGAGCAGTACTTC.